The 15 T cell receptor beta chains listed next were all sequenced from one sample in a study of beta chain features in type 1 diabetes. Whole-study results and caveats: TCRB CDR3 length was moderately but significantly reduced in all four CD4+ subsets of Type 1 diabetes patients.

Reverse transcribing all isolated RNA meant expressed TCRB transcripts were sequenced. Sequencing was performed with immunoSEQ multiplex PCR; in TCRdb, only in-frame clones are kept and a portion is missing. The sample has 300,000 to 350,000 clones, about a tenth seen once. Antigens of these TCRs are unknown. Sequenced sample: central memory CD4+ T cells from blood. All receptors derive from a man aged 30 to 39 with type 1 diabetes.

This chain links TRBV7-2 with TRBJ2-3; TRBD2 is a possible D gene (5 bases). This CDR3 spans 16 amino acids. The germline CDR1 and CDR2 sequences are SGHTA and FQGNSA. Trimming stripped 4 bases from V and 2 bases from J, with 16 bases between. CDR3 nucleotides: TGTGCCAGCAGCTCTCGGGAACGGACTTCCACAGATACGCAGTATTTT. Translating it yields CASSSRERTSTDTQYF.

This chain joins TRBV2 and TRBJ1-1, with a possible D match to TRBD1 (5 bases). The germline gives CDR1 SNHLY, CDR2 FYNNEI. Trimming pared 6 bases from V and 1 base from J, leaving 15 bases between. The CDR3 length is 15 residues. CDR3: CASRATDSGNTEAFF. The CDR3 nucleotides read TGTGCCAGCAGAGCAACCGACAGTGGGAACACTGAAGCTTTCTTT.

This clone has more than one count but fewer than ten. The chain carries TRBV2 and TRBJ1-1; 10 bases map to TRBD1. V was clipped by 4 bases and J by 4 bases; unmatched bases: 3. The CDR3 length is 14 residues. Germline lookup yields CDR1 SNHLY and CDR2 FYNNEI. The DNA of the CDR3 is TGTGCCAGCAGTGTGTGGACAGGGGGCACTGAAGCTTTCTTT. Translation: CASSVWTGGTEAFF.

In this sample, this clone turned up a few times. The chain has TRBV27 and TRBJ1-1; possibly TRBD1 for D (5 bases). Germline-derived CDR1 and CDR2 are MNHEY and SMNVEV (reference sequence). This CDR3 is 15 amino acids long. Trimming cost V 4 bases and J 0 bases, with 12 bases left between them. The CDR3 loop is CASSSPGAMNTEAFF. The CDR3 region has the DNA TGTGCCAGCAGTTCCCCCGGGGCCATGAACACTGAAGCTTTCTTT.

This rearrangement joins TRBV7-2 to TRBJ1-3; D is unclear. V lost 7 bases and J lost 3, with 13 bases in between. From germline, CDR1 is SGHTA and CDR2 FQGNSA. This CDR3 contains 14 residues. The CDR3 reads CASTARFGGNTIYF. The CDR3 DNA is TGTGCCAGCACGGCCCGTTTTGGTGGAAACACCATATATTTT.

This clone has at least ten counts. The chain has TRBV2 and TRBJ2-2; D not certain. V shed 7 bases and J shed 6 bases, with 15 bases lying between them. Per the germline V gene, CDR1 is SNHLY and CDR2 is FYNNEI. The CDR3 covers 14 residues. CDR3 protein: CASTPSSVSGELFF. In nucleotides, the CDR3 is TGTGCCAGCACCCCAAGTTCCGTCTCCGGGGAGCTGTTTTTT.

The V and J genes are TRBV5-1 and TRBJ2-7; 9 nucleotides agree with TRBD1. The V gene's germline CDR1 is SGHRS and CDR2 YFSETQ. J lost 5 bases, V lost 3 bases, and 6 bases had no gene match. CDR3 length: 14 residues. CDR3 sequence reads: CASSSRTGANEQYF. The CDR3 DNA follows: TGCGCCAGCAGCTCTAGGACAGGGGCCAACGAGCAGTACTTC.

This clone was counted only a few times. The chain links TRBV6-1 to TRBJ1-6; 7 bases match TRBD1. The CDR3 sequence is 13 residues long. Germline V CDR1 and CDR2: MNHNS, SASEGT. V shed 8 bases and J 7 bases; nucleotides not matched to a gene: 5. CDR3 DNA sequence: TGTGCCAGCCGAGACAGGGTGAATTCACCCCTCCACTTT. This sequence encodes CASRDRVNSPLHF.

This chain joins TRBV5-6 and TRBJ2-7, with 10 positions matching TRBD1. CDR1 and CDR2 (germline): SGHDT, YYEEEE. J lost 3 bases, V lost 4 bases, and 4 bases had no gene match. The CDR3 totals 14 residues. The CDR3 DNA is TGTGCCAGCAGCCCGGGACAGGGGCGCTACGAGCAGTACTTC. As protein: CASSPGQGRYEQYF.

Only a few counts were recorded for this clone. V and J are TRBV11-2 and TRBJ2-1; weak D call: TRBD1 (6 bases). The V gene's germline CDR1 is SGHAT and CDR2 FQNNGV. The CDR3 is made up of 14 amino acids. Trimming pared 4 bases from V and 10 bases from J, leaving 17 bases between. The DNA of the CDR3 is TGTGCCAGCAGCTATCAAGCAGGGGTAGGGGAGCAGTTCTTC. As protein: CASSYQAGVGEQFF.

V is TRBV4-1 and J is TRBJ1-5, with 9 bases identical to TRBD1. Germline CDR1 is MGHRA and CDR2 is YSYEKL. The ends lost 2 bases at V and 1 base at J; junction bases unmatched: 9. The CDR3 is made up of 18 amino acids. CDR3 sequence reads: CASSQRDRELRSNQPQHF. CDR3 coding DNA: TGCGCCAGCAGCCAACGGGACAGGGAGTTGCGCAGCAATCAGCCCCAGCATTTT.

This chain links TRBV29-1 with TRBJ1-1, with 8 positions matching TRBD1. CDR1 SQVTM and CDR2 ANQGSEA come from the germline V gene. The J segment lost 0 bases and the V segment lost 5 bases, leaving 5 bases of the junction unmatched. This CDR3 region has 14 residues. CDR3 sequence (DNA): TGCAGCGTTTACGAGACAGGGGTGAACACTGAAGCTTTCTTT. Translating it yields CSVYETGVNTEAFF.

This clone was detected a few times. Other nucleotide sequences in the sample specify the same CDR3. This chain joins TRBV20-1 and TRBJ2-7; D is uncertain. This CDR3 region has 11 residues. V lost 3 bases, J lost 2 bases, and 5 bases lay in between. CDR1 DFQATT and CDR2 SNEGSKA come from the germline V gene (reference sequence). CDR3 nucleotide sequence: TGCAGTGCTAGTTCACCCTACGAGCAGTACTTC. Translating gives CSASSPYEQYF.

This chain links TRBV6-5 with TRBJ1-4; D is perhaps TRBD1 (5 bases). The CDR3 is 13 residues long. Deletions cut 4 bases from V and 8 bases from J, with 11 bases between. CDR1 and CDR2 from the germline V gene are MNHEY and SVGAGI. As DNA, the CDR3 is TGTGCCAGCAGTTCCCTTGGGGGAGAAAAACTGTTTTTT. Protein: CASSSLGGEKLFF.

This clone came up many times. The rearrangement joins TRBV15 to TRBJ2-3; 8 nucleotides align to TRBD1. The CDR3 length is 15 residues. Germline lookup yields CDR1 LNHNV and CDR2 YYDKDF (reference sequence). V trimming: 2 bases; J trimming: 0 bases; junction bases outside the gene matches: 1. CDR3 DNA: TGTGCCACCAGCAGACAGGGGGCGAGCACAGATACGCAGTATTTT. Amino acids: CATSRQGASTDTQYF.